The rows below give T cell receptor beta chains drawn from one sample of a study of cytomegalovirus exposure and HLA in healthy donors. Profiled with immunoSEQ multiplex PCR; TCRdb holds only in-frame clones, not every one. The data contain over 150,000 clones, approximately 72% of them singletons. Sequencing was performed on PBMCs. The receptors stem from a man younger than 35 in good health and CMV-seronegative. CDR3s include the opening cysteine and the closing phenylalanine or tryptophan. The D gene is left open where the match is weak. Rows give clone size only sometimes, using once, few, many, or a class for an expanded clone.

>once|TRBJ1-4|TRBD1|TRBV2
CASSERGQSNEKLFF
TGTGCCAGCAGTGAAAGGGGACAGAGTAATGAAAAACTGTTTTTT
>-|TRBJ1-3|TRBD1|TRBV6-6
CASSYGTGGNTIYF
TGTGCCAGCAGTTACGGGACAGGGGGAAACACCATATATTTT
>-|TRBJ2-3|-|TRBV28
CASWDFSADTQYF
TGTGCCAGCTGGGACTTTAGCGCAGATACGCAGTATTTT
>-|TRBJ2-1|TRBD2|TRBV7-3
CASSGQGGGVPNEQFF
TGTGCCAGCAGCGGTCAGGGTGGGGGGGTACCAAATGAGCAGTTCTTC
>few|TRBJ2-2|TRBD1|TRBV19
CASSPQGWAGELFF
TGTGCCAGTAGCCCACAGGGGTGGGCCGGGGAGCTGTTTTTT
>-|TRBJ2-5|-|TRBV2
CASSPGGGSQYF
TGTGCCAGCAGCCCGGGGGGCGGGTCCCAGTACTTC
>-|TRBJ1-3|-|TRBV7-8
CASSLGAGGNTIYF
TGTGCCAGCAGCTTGGGGGCTGGGGGAAACACCATATATTTT
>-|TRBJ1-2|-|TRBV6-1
CASSEMRQAMRYTF
TGTGCCAGCAGTGAAATGAGACAAGCTATGCGCTACACCTTC
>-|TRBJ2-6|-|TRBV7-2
CASSFGGAGANVLTF
TGTGCCAGCAGCTTTGGAGGTGCCGGGGCCAACGTCCTGACTTTC
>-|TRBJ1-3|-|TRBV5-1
CASSSLVGADGNTIYF
TGCGCCAGCAGCTCGCTTGTGGGGGCGGATGGAAACACCATATATTTT
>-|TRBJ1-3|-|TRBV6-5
CASSYLGGAGNTIYF
TGTGCCAGCAGTTACCTCGGGGGGGCTGGAAACACCATATATTTT
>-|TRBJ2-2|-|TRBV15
CATRIGGGTGELFF
TGTGCCACCAGAATCGGGGGTGGGACCGGGGAGCTGTTTTTT
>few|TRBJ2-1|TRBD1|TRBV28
CASSSHGQGGHNEQFF
TGTGCCAGCAGTTCCCATGGACAGGGAGGCCACAATGAGCAGTTCTTC
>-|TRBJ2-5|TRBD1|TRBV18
CASSLMTGTGKRETQYF
TGTGCCAGCTCACTTATGACCGGGACAGGGAAGCGAGAGACCCAGTACTTC
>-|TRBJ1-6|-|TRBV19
CASTTGSSYNSPLHF
TGTGCCAGTACTACGGGGAGCTCCTATAATTCACCCCTCCACTTT
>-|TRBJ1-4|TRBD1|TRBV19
CASSMGQGRWNEKLFF
TGTGCCAGTAGTATGGGACAGGGTCGTTGGAATGAAAAACTGTTTTTT
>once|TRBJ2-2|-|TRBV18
CASDGTGGLNTGELFF
TGTGCCAGCGACGGCACGGGGGGCCTAAACACCGGGGAGCTGTTTTTT
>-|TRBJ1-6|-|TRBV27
CASSLGAVGYNSPLHF
TGTGCCAGCAGTTTAGGGGCCGTGGGCTATAATTCACCCCTCCACTTT
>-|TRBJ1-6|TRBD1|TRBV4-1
CASSHPARQGWFSPLHF
TGCGCCAGCAGCCACCCCGCCCGACAGGGGTGGTTTTCACCCCTCCACTTT
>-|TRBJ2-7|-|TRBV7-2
CASSFEYEQYF
TGTGCCAGCAGCTTCGAGTACGAGCAGTACTTC
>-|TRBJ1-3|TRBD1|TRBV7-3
CASSWGQGAGNTIYF
TGTGCCAGCAGCTGGGGACAGGGGGCTGGAAACACCATATATTTT
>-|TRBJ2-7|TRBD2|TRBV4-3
CASSQESGGGSYEQYF
TGCGCCAGCAGCCAAGAAAGCGGGGGGGGCTCCTACGAGCAGTACTTC
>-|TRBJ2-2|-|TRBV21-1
CASSATGGEAGELFF
TGTGCCAGCAGCGCCACGGGGGGTGAAGCCGGGGAGCTGTTTTTT
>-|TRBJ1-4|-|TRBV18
CASSPDMNEKLFF
TGTGCCAGCTCACCAGACATGAATGAAAAACTGTTTTTT
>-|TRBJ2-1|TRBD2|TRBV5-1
CASSILAGAGNEQFF
TGCGCCAGCAGTATATTAGCGGGGGCGGGCAATGAGCAGTTCTTC
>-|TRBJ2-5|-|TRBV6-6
CASTVNPAETQYF
TGTGCCAGCACTGTGAACCCAGCGGAGACCCAGTACTTC
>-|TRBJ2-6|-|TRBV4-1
CASSQGSHQGSGANVLTF
TGCGCCAGCAGCCAAGGGTCACACCAGGGATCTGGGGCCAACGTCCTGACTTTC
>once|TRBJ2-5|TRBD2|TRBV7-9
CASTLTSGEETQYF
TGTGCCAGCACCCTGACTAGCGGGGAAGAGACCCAGTACTTC
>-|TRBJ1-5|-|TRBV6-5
CASNPRGLSNQPQHF
TGTGCCAGCAATCCCAGGGGTTTGAGCAATCAGCCCCAGCATTTT
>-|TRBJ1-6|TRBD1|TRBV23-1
CASSPSGTGGDLRSSPLHF
TGCGCCAGCAGTCCTTCCGGGACAGGGGGTGACCTACGGAGTTCACCCCTCCACTTT
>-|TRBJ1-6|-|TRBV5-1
CASSTNRAGAPLHF
TGCGCCAGCAGCACCAACAGGGCGGGGGCACCCCTCCACTTT
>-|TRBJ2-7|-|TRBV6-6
CASSSHTAYEQYF
TGTGCCAGCAGTTCCCACACAGCCTACGAGCAGTACTTC
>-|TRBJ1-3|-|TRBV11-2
CASSLWTQDTIYF
TGTGCCAGCAGCTTATGGACACAAGACACCATATATTTT
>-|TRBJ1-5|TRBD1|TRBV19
CASRGAGQGGNQPQHF
TGTGCCAGTCGGGGTGCGGGACAGGGAGGCAATCAGCCCCAGCATTTT
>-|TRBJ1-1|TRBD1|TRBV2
CASSELGRGTEAFF
TGTGCCAGCAGTGAATTGGGCAGGGGGACTGAAGCTTTCTTT
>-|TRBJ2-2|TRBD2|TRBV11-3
CASSLGLAGFTGELFF
TGTGCCAGCAGCTTGGGGCTAGCGGGGTTCACCGGGGAGCTGTTTTTT
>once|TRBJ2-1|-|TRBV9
CASSVGTEGYNEQFF
TGTGCCAGCAGCGTAGGGACAGAAGGCTACAATGAGCAGTTCTTC
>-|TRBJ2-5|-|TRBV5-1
CASSWGLRETQYF
TGCGCCAGCAGCTGGGGACTCCGGGAGACCCAGTACTTC
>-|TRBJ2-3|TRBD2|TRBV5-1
CASSLLAGETDTQYF
TGCGCCAGCAGCTTACTAGCGGGGGAGACAGATACGCAGTATTTT
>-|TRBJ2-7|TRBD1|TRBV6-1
CASSSRDSSYEQYF
TGTGCCAGCAGTTCCCGGGACAGCTCCTACGAGCAGTACTTC
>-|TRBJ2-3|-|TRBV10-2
CASSEPKSGMGDTQYF
TGCGCCAGCAGTGAACCTAAGTCGGGGATGGGTGATACGCAGTATTTT
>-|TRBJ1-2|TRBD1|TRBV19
CASADRGNYGYTF
TGTGCCAGTGCGGACAGGGGAAACTATGGCTACACCTTC
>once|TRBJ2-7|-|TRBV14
CASSQPDSYEQYF
TGTGCCAGCAGCCAACCGGACTCATACGAGCAGTACTTC
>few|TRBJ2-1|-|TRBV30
CAWSVQTNNEQFF
TGTGCCTGGAGTGTACAAACAAACAATGAGCAGTTCTTC
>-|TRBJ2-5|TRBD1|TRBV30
CGVSRTGALGQYF
TGTGGCGTATCGCGGACAGGAGCCTTGGGCCAGTACTTC
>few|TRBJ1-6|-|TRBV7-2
CASSLGAHSPLHF
TGTGCCAGCAGCTTAGGGGCTCATTCACCCCTCCACTTT